This record covers a single T cell receptor beta chain. The antigen is unknown. This CDR3 contains 12 residues. Trimming took 3 bases from V and 5 from J, leaving 5 bases between them. Looked up from germline, CDR1 is KGHSH and CDR2 is LQKENI. The data stem from a study of graft-versus-host responses after intestinal transplantation. The study's findings and limits: Allografts of patients with graft-donor T cell macrochimerism showed high graft-versus-host to host-versus-graft clone ratios. Circulating GvH clone levels at their peak were associated with HvG declines (early post-transplant).

The method was immunoSEQ multiplex PCR; TCRdb's version includes in-frame clones alone and lacks a portion of them. The sample lists about 100,000 clones, 91% seen once, with under 0.2% in the top ten. The sequence was collected from a human donor who was the organ donor for an intestinal transplant. The chain carries TRBV18 and TRBJ2-1; no firm D call. This specimen was unstimulated CD4+ T cells sorted from spleen or lymph node cells, taken before transplant. CDR3 sequence (DNA): TGTGCCAGCTCACCGAGAGACAATGAGCAGTTCTTC. This codes for CASSPRDNEQFF.